These 8 T cell receptor beta chains share one sample of origin, sequenced in a study of cytomegalovirus exposure and HLA in healthy donors. Sequencing was performed with immunoSEQ multiplex PCR; in TCRdb, only in-frame clones are kept and a portion is missing. The table lists around 130,000 clones, around 92% of them singletons. The sample comprised PBMCs. These receptors came from a man aged 25 to 40 in good health and CMV-seronegative.

The chain has TRBV13 and TRBJ1-2, with 7 bases lining up with TRBD1. From germline, CDR1 is PRHDT and CDR2 FYEKMQ (reference sequence). V lost 5 bases and J lost 2; bases outside the gene matches: 20. The CDR3 covers 19 residues. DNA for the CDR3: TGTGCCAGCAGCAATCGAATAACAGGGCAGGGGGGTTGGAACTATGGCTACACCTTC. Its translation is CASSNRITGQGGWNYGYTF.

The chain is built from TRBV28 and TRBJ1-5, with D possibly TRBD1 on 5 matching bases. Germline CDR1 and CDR2: MDHEN and SYDVKM. Deletions cut 6 bases from V and 1 base from J, with 16 bases between. This CDR3 comprises 16 residues. CDR3 DNA: TGTGCCAGCAGACCCAGGGAGGGTTACAGCAATCAGCCCCAGCATTTT. This gives the protein CASRPREGYSNQPQHF.

DNA for the CDR3: TGCGCCAGCAGCTCCGGGACAGGAGGTCTCTATAATTCACCCCTCCACTTT. It codes for CASSSGTGGLYNSPLHF. V is TRBV5-1 and J is TRBJ1-6, with 8 nucleotides matching TRBD1. Germline trimming cut 3 bases from V and 3 bases from J; bases unmatched to any gene: 8. Germline CDR1 SGHRS, CDR2 YFSETQ. The CDR3 totals 17 residues.

The V call is TRBV7-2, the J call TRBJ2-4; D is uncertain. Germline assignment: CDR1 SGHTA and CDR2 FQGNSA. V was pared by 1 base and J by 0 bases, with 10 bases between. CDR3 length: 16 amino acids. CDR3 in DNA: TGTGCCAGCAGCTTAGAGAGTCTTCTAGCCAAAAACATTCAGTACTTC. Amino acid sequence: CASSLESLLAKNIQYF.

This chain connects TRBV4-3 to TRBJ1-4; the D gene is possibly TRBD1 (5 bases). The V end was cut by 0 bases, the J end by 6 bases, with 11 bases between. CDR3 length: 15 amino acids. Germline loops: CDR1 LGHNA, CDR2 YSLEER. The CDR3 sequence: CASSQERRDDEKLFF. CDR3 in DNA: TGCGCCAGCAGCCAAGAACGCAGGGATGATGAAAAACTGTTTTTT.

The chain has TRBV6-5 and TRBJ1-6; D is ambiguous. CDR1 is MNHEY and CDR2 is SVGAGI in the germline V gene. Deletions cut 9 bases from V and 3 bases from J, with 6 bases between. The CDR3 is made up of 12 amino acids. The CDR3 sequence: CASGVYNSPLHF. CDR3 DNA: TGTGCCAGTGGAGTCTATAATTCACCCCTCCACTTT.

The sample holds a few counts of this clone. The chain carries TRBV2 and TRBJ1-6; possible D gene TRBD1, 6 bases. V was cut by 8 bases and J by 7 bases, with 9 bases left in between. The V gene's germline CDR1 is SNHLY and CDR2 FYNNEI. CDR3 size: 12 residues. The CDR3 protein is CASQGSNSPLHF. CDR3 in DNA: TGTGCCAGCCAGGGGTCCAATTCACCCCTCCACTTT.

The CDR3, as DNA: TGTGCCAGCAGCCAAGACAGGGGGACTAATGAAAAACTGTTTTTT. Residues: CASSQDRGTNEKLFF. This chain uses TRBV14 with TRBJ1-4, with 7 bases aligning to TRBD1. The CDR3 covers 15 residues. After removal of 0 bases from V and 2 bases from J, the junction contained 0 bases not matched to a gene. CDR1 is SGHDN and CDR2 is FVKESK in the germline V gene.